The 8 T cell receptor beta chains reported below all come from one sample, sequenced in a study of PD-1 blockade in mismatch repair-deficient tumors. Libraries were prepared by immunoSEQ multiplex PCR; TCRdb keeps only in-frame clonotypes and omits some of them. The data contain about 110,000 clones, 60% to 85% of them singletons. The sample was peripheral blood, taken around 60 weeks after starting pembrolizumab. The receptors were sampled from an adult with mismatch repair-deficient cancer.

V usage is TRBV6-6 and J usage is TRBJ2-7; TRBD2 might be the D (5 bases). The CDR3 consists of 13 residues. V was cut by 2 bases and J by 5 bases, with 10 bases left in between. Germline V gene sequence: CDR1 MNHNY, CDR2 SVGAGI (reference sequence). The CDR3 bases are TGTGCCAGCAGTTACAGCGGACTCAACGAGCAGTACTTC. Translation gives CASSYSGLNEQYF.

This clone was observed a handful of times. The V and J genes are TRBV7-2 and TRBJ2-1, with TRBD1 matching over 7 bases. In germline, CDR1 is SGHTA, CDR2 FQGNSA. The trim removed 5 bases at V and 9 bases at J, leaving 13 bases unmatched. The CDR3 has 15 amino acids. CDR3 sequence: CASSTTGMSSGEQFF. The CDR3 coding sequence is TGTGCCAGCAGCACGACAGGGATGAGTTCTGGTGAGCAGTTCTTC.

This clone appeared once. The chain joins TRBV6-5 to TRBJ1-1; weak D call: TRBD1 (6 bases). CDR3 size: 12 residues. Between the trimmed V and J ends, which lost 10 bases and 4 bases, there was a span of 13 bases. Germline V CDR1 and CDR2: MNHEY, SVGAGI. Written as DNA, the CDR3 is TGTGCCACGAACCTAGGGGGCACTGAAGCTTTCTTT. It is translated as CATNLGGTEAFF.

The chain has TRBV18 and TRBJ1-2, with D perhaps TRBD1 (5 bases). Germline V lookup: CDR1 KGHSH, CDR2 LQKENI. Trimming pared 3 bases from V and 2 bases from J, leaving 10 bases between. The CDR3 spans 14 residues. In DNA form, the CDR3 reads TGTGCCAGCTCACCGGAGGGACGGAACTATGGCTACACCTTC. Protein product: CASSPEGRNYGYTF.

This clone was recorded only once. The chain employs TRBV6-1 and TRBJ1-5, with D unclear. The CDR3 spans 14 residues. V was cut by 3 bases and J by 1 base, with 7 bases left in between. Germline CDR1 and CDR2: MNHNS and SASEGT. The CDR3 loop reads CASSERASNQPQHF. The CDR3 DNA sequence: TGTGCCAGCAGTGAGAGAGCCAGCAATCAGCCCCAGCATTTT.

V and J are TRBV9 and TRBJ2-1; D may match TRBD1 or TRBD2 (5 bases each). The CDR3 has 14 residues. The ends were cut back, 3 bases at V and 8 bases at J, with 15 bases in the middle. CDR1 is SGDLS and CDR2 is YYNGEE in the germline V gene. In DNA form, the CDR3 reads TGTGCCAGCAGCGGGGGGTTTACCCGGGATGAGCAGTTCTTC. Translation: CASSGGFTRDEQFF.

This clone was picked up one time. V usage is TRBV9 and J usage is TRBJ2-5; 8 bases line up with TRBD1. This CDR3 is built from 15 residues. Trimming took 5 bases from V and 0 from J; bases not matched to a gene: 6. Germline V lookup: CDR1 SGDLS, CDR2 YYNGEE. CDR3 DNA: TGTGCCAGCAGTGGGACAGGAAAGTACCAAGAGACCCAGTACTTC. It translates to CASSGTGKYQETQYF.

The genes are TRBV27 and TRBJ2-7; 8 nucleotides align to TRBD1. V dropped 6 bases and J dropped 6; count of bases not matched to a gene: 10. The CDR3 has 14 residues. CDR1 MNHEY and CDR2 SMNVEV come from the germline V gene (reference sequence). Written as DNA, the CDR3 is TGTGCCAGCAGCCCCGGACAGGGTATGTCCGAGCAGTACTTC. It encodes CASSPGQGMSEQYF.